This T cell receptor beta chain was identified during a study of T cell changes during pregnancy in multiple sclerosis. This clone was seen a handful of times. Sequencing used immunoSEQ multiplex PCR; TCRdb keeps in-frame clones, though not all of them. Of some 17,000 clones in the sample, 88% were seen once. Trimming took off 5 bases at V and 4 bases at J, with 9 bases between the two ends. The germline V gene encodes CDR1 MNHEY and CDR2 SMNVEV (reference sequence). CDR3 length equals 13 residues. The clonotype comes from a female donor in good health, enrolled as a control in a pregnancy study. The rearrangement uses TRBV27 and TRBJ1-5, with a weak D call TRBD1 (6 bases). This specimen was CD8+ T cells from peripheral blood mononuclear cells, taken after pregnancy. In DNA, the CDR3 is TGTGCCAGCAGTCCCAGGGGAAATCAGCCCCAGCATTTT. Amino acid sequence: CASSPRGNQPQHF.